A single sample gave rise to the 12 T cell receptor beta chains below, sequenced in a study of T cells in Graves' hyperthyroidism and ophthalmopathy. Amplification yielded TCR beta CDR3 regions, with RNA transcripts as the source. The HTBI primer set served for first-round RT-PCR of the TCR CDR3. TCRdb redid the calling of the multiplex PCR reads with MiXCR, one entry per CDR3 protein. The sample comprises hundreds of thousands of distinct CDR3 sequences, more than 12% of which are singletons, and roughly an eighth rests with the top ten. The sequenced sample consisted of blood. The receptors come from a woman in her 50s with Graves' ophthalmopathy.

For the CDR3, the DNA is TGTGCCAGTAGTATAGAGGATTATAGCAATCAGCCCCAGCATTTT. Translation: CASSIEDYSNQPQHF. This chain joins TRBV19 and TRBJ1-5; D is uncertain. The germline V gene has CDR1 LNHDA and CDR2 SQIVND (reference sequence). Trimming pared 0 bases from V and 0 bases from J, leaving 6 bases between. This CDR3 contains 15 residues.

This clonotype was detected ten times or more. The rearrangement joins TRBV15 to TRBJ1-5; tentatively, D is TRBD1 (5 bases). Trimming shortened V by 2 bases and J by 2 bases, and 16 bases separated the two germline ends. Germline lookup yields CDR1 LNHNV and CDR2 YYDKDF (reference sequence). This CDR3 has 17 amino acids. The CDR3 loop is CATSRNRALGGNQPQHF. The CDR3 DNA is TGTGCCACCAGCAGAAACCGGGCTCTGGGGGGCAATCAGCCCCAGCATTTT.

A note on this clonotype: It may be a read error: a sequence one base away is much more abundant. This sequence joins TRBV6-2 or TRBV6-3 and TRBJ2-7, with 7 bases lining up with TRBD1. Germline V gene sequence: CDR1 MNHEY, CDR2 SVGEGT. There are 15 residues in the CDR3. CDR3 nucleotide sequence: TGTGTCAGCAGCAAGACAGGGTTGGTTACTTACGAGCAGTACTTC. Protein sequence: CVSSKTGLVTYEQYF.

This clonotype has only a few counts. The J gene is TRBJ2-1, the V gene TRBV29-1; D is unresolved. Trimming removed 7 bases at V and 2 bases at J, with 15 bases between. Per the germline V gene, CDR1 is SQVTM and CDR2 is ANQGSEA. The CDR3 totals 14 residues. The CDR3 nucleotides read TGCAGCGCCCCCGGTGGTCCTACCTACAATGAGCAGTTCTTC. The encoded protein is CSAPGGPTYNEQFF.

There are many counts of this clonotype. The rearrangement joins TRBV2 to TRBJ2-7; weak D call: TRBD1 (6 bases). Trimming cost V 2 bases and J 2 bases, with 16 bases left between them. In germline, CDR1 is SNHLY, CDR2 FYNNEI. This CDR3 comprises 16 residues. The CDR3 spells CASSELGTFRPYEQYF. In DNA, the CDR3 is TGTGCCAGCAGTGAACTAGGGACATTCCGTCCCTACGAGCAGTACTTC.

This clonotype was seen only once. A much bigger clone sits one base away, suggesting this may be a read error. The chain recombines TRBV12-3 or TRBV12-4 with TRBJ1-2; D may be TRBD1 (5 bases). V lost 7 bases, J lost 7 bases, and 25 bases lay in between. This CDR3 region has 16 residues. The CDR3 DNA sequence: TGTGCCAGCACCACTTTATACGGGGGGATGAGGTGTGGCTACACCTTC. Residues: CASTTLYGGMRCGYTF.

Concerning this clonotype itself: At one end the junction does not follow the germline gene, possibly because of a read error. V is TRBV6-9 and J is TRBJ1-5, with D maybe TRBD1 (6 bases). The CDR3 is made up of 16 amino acids. CDR1 MNHGY and CDR2 SVAAGI come from the germline V gene. The CDR3 is CASGYRQGTRNQPQHF. DNA of the CDR3: TGTGCCAGCGGTTACAGGCAGGGGACCCGTAATCAGCCCCAGCATTTT.

This clonotype turned up a few times. The chain recombines TRBV7-3 with TRBJ2-2; 11 bases agree with TRBD2. This CDR3 comprises 17 residues. Germline V gene data show CDR1 as SGHTA and CDR2 as FQGTGA. After removal of 5 bases from V and 3 bases from J, the junction contained 8 bases not matched to a gene. The CDR3 DNA reads TGTGCCAGCAGCAGAACTAGCGGGAGAACTTACACCGGGGAGCTGTTTTTT. Its protein product is CASSRTSGRTYTGELFF.

This chain joins TRBV14 and TRBJ2-7; 9 nucleotides agree with TRBD1. Looked up from germline, CDR1 is SGHDN and CDR2 is FVKESK. J gave up 3 bases and V 7 bases, and 7 bases lay outside the gene matches. CDR3 length: 14 amino acids. In nucleotides, the CDR3 is TGTGCCAGCAACTCCGGGACAGGGTTCTACGAGCAGTACTTC. This encodes CASNSGTGFYEQYF.

The genes are TRBV3-1 and TRBJ2-7; D might be TRBD2 (5 bases). The V gene lost 1 base and the J gene lost 2 bases, with 12 bases spanning the gap. CDR1 is LGHDT and CDR2 is YNNKEL in the germline V gene (reference sequence). The CDR3 runs 15 residues. CDR3 in DNA: TGTGCCAGCAGCCAAGTTCCCAGTAGCGCCTACGAGCAGTACTTC. Protein sequence: CASSQVPSSAYEQYF.

This clonotype was recorded a few times. The DNA of the CDR3 is TGTGCCTGGAGACCCCCGGGGACCACAGATACGCAGTATTTT. Its protein is CAWRPPGTTDTQYF. The genes are TRBV30 and TRBJ2-3; either TRBD1 or TRBD2 may supply D (5 bases each). V was cut by 3 bases and J by 2 bases, with 12 bases left in between. The germline gives CDR1 GTSNPN, CDR2 SVGIG (reference sequence). The CDR3 sequence is 14 residues long.

This clonotype occurred a few times. A read error may explain this, as a much larger clone is one base away. V usage is TRBV29-1 and J usage is TRBJ2-1; no reliable D call. The germline gives CDR1 SQVTM, CDR2 ANQGSEA. V lost 3 bases and J 3 bases, leaving 9 bases between the germline ends. CDR3 length: 13 residues. CDR3 sequence reads: CSVEVEIYNEQFF. Here the CDR3 DNA reads TGCAGCGTTGAGGTAGAGATCTACAATGAGCAGTTCTTC.